The 17 T cell receptor beta chains presented below share a single source sample, sequenced in a study of beta chain features in type 1 diabetes (dated by TCRdb to between 2017 and 2018). Libraries were prepared through the immunoSEQ multiplex PCR assay. The entire amount of isolated RNA was reverse transcribed using the High Capacity cDNA Reverse Transcription Kit, so the sequenced TCRB transcripts were expressed ones. Drawn from immuneACCESS, this table holds only the in-frame rearrangements with V and J called that TCRdb kept. Clones are partly lost; checked studies trace under half to an unresolved V gene and leave the rest unexplained. The sample table contains 150,000 or so clones; only one count was recorded for less than 9.5% of them. Under 2.5% of the sample goes to the ten largest clones. The sequenced sample consisted of central memory CD4+ T cells from blood. The receptors originated from a young woman in good health.

This clone was seen only a few times. This sequence joins TRBV5-8 and TRBJ2-1; D possibly corresponds to TRBD2 (6 bases). From germline, CDR1 is SGHTS and CDR2 YDEGEE. The germline V and J ends were trimmed by 7 bases and 7 bases, with 18 bases remaining between them. The CDR3 covers 14 residues. CDR3 region: CASQNAGGVNEQFF. CDR3 sequence (DNA): TGTGCCAGCCAAAACGCCGGGGGTGTTAATGAGCAGTTCTTC. Full variable domain (missing parts from reference TRBV5-8 and TRBJ2-1): EAGVTQSPTHLIKTRGQQATLRCSPISGHTSVYWYQQALGLGLQFLLWYDEGEERNRGNFPPRFSGRQFPNYSSELNVNALELEDSALYLCASQNAGGVNEQFFGPGTRLTVL.

The chain is built from TRBV7-2 and TRBJ2-3, with D possibly TRBD2 on 7 matching bases. V lost 4 bases to trimming and J lost 2 bases, with 22 bases between them. This CDR3 region has 18 residues. Germline V gives CDR1 SGHTA, CDR2 FQGNSA. CDR3 in amino acids: CASSSDGRGGGPTDTQYF. CDR3 bases: TGTGCCAGCAGCTCCGACGGCAGAGGGGGGGGACCCACAGATACGCAGTATTTT.

In regard to this clone: Other nucleotide sequences from this sample produce the same CDR3. The V call is TRBV6-5, the J call TRBJ1-3, with unresolved D. Germline CDR1 and CDR2: MNHEY and SVGAGI. Trimming stripped 8 bases from V and 0 bases from J, with 8 bases between. The length of the CDR3 is 13 residues. CDR3 DNA: TGTGCCAGCTCCTCGGTCTCTGGAAACACCATATATTTT. Translated: CASSSVSGNTIYF.

There are a few counts of this clone. CDR3 in DNA: TGTGCCAGCAGCAGGGGCCACAATCAGCCCCAGCATTTT. Translation gives CASSRGHNQPQHF. The genes are TRBV6-6 and TRBJ1-5; a weak D match, TRBD1 (6 bases). The V gene's germline CDR1 is MNHNY and CDR2 SVGAGI (reference sequence). The CDR3 covers 13 residues. Trimming took off 6 bases at V and 3 bases at J, with 9 bases between the two ends.

The rearrangement links TRBV9 to TRBJ2-5, with 13 bases matching TRBD2. The trim removed 4 bases at V and 5 bases at J, leaving 5 bases unmatched. The CDR3 is 15 residues long. Per the germline V gene, CDR1 is SGDLS and CDR2 is YYNGEE. CDR3 residues: CASSSGTSGKETQYF. The DNA for the CDR3 is TGTGCCAGCAGCTCCGGGACTAGCGGGAAGGAGACCCAGTACTTC.

CDR3 sequence reads: CASRNPGTRSGEQYF. CDR3 nucleotide sequence: TGTGCCAGCAGGAACCCCGGGACTCGATCGGGCGAGCAGTACTTC. The rearrangement links TRBV2 to TRBJ2-7; the D gene is possibly TRBD2 (6 bases). The CDR3 runs 15 residues. The V gene lost 6 bases and the J gene lost 6 bases, with 21 bases spanning the gap. Germline assignment: CDR1 SNHLY and CDR2 FYNNEI.

Comment on this clone: This may arise from a read error, as a much more abundant clone is one base away. Within the sample, other DNA sequences also encode this same CDR3. The chain couples TRBV7-2 to TRBJ2-5; D gene ambiguous. The germline V gene has CDR1 SGHTA and CDR2 FQGNSA. V lost 1 base and J lost 4, with 4 bases in between. CDR3 length: 12 amino acids. The CDR3 here is CASSLDRETQYF. The CDR3 DNA sequence: TGTGCCAGCAGCTTAGATCGAGAGACCCAGTACTTC.

Only a few counts were recorded for this clone. This sequence joins TRBV19 and TRBJ2-6; 9 bases match TRBD1. V gave up 7 bases and J gave up 3 bases; unmatched junction bases: 4. The length of the CDR3 is 15 residues. Germline V gene lookup returns CDR1 LNHDA and CDR2 SQIVND (reference sequence). The CDR3 DNA reads as TGTGCCAGTAAACAGGGGGCTTTTGGGGCCAACGTCCTGACTTTC. Its protein product is CASKQGAFGANVLTF.

This clone was found a few times. The chain links TRBV11-2 to TRBJ1-2, with a weak D call TRBD1 (6 bases). V was trimmed by 6 bases and J by 4 bases, leaving 12 bases between them. The CDR3 extends over 13 amino acids. The germline V gene has CDR1 SGHAT and CDR2 FQNNGV. The CDR3 DNA follows: TGTGCCAGCAGTCCCGGACAGTCCTATGGCTACACCTTC. The encoded protein is CASSPGQSYGYTF.

The chain recombines TRBV28 with TRBJ1-2; 8 bases fit TRBD1. Germline V gives CDR1 MDHEN, CDR2 SYDVKM. The CDR3 is 15 residues long. V trimming: 3 bases; J trimming: 1 base; junction bases outside the gene matches: 4. CDR3 nucleotide sequence: TGTGCCAGCAGTTTGGGACAGGTCTTTAACTATGGCTACACCTTC. Protein: CASSLGQVFNYGYTF.

This clone was counted between two and nine times. The J gene is TRBJ2-2, the V gene TRBV9; 8 positions match TRBD1. This CDR3 has 15 residues. The V segment lost 4 bases and the J segment 6 bases; nucleotides outside the gene matches: 8. Germline V gene data show CDR1 as SGDLS and CDR2 as YYNGEE. As DNA, the CDR3 is TGTGCCAGCAGCACCCAGGGGGCCTGGGCCGGGGAGCTGTTTTTT. Translation: CASSTQGAWAGELFF.

This clone was seen only a few times. This sequence joins TRBV4-1 and TRBJ2-7; D possibly corresponds to TRBD2 (5 bases). V lost 2 bases and J lost 6, with 14 bases in between. In germline, CDR1 is MGHRA, CDR2 YSYEKL. The CDR3 has 14 residues. The CDR3 DNA follows: TGCGCCAGCAGCCAACCGGGGTCCCGGCGCGAGCAGTACTTC. As protein: CASSQPGSRREQYF.

V usage is TRBV14 and J usage is TRBJ1-5; 8 bases are a match to TRBD1. Trimming removed 2 bases from V and 7 bases from J; junction bases left unmatched: 4. Germline V gene data show CDR1 as SGHDN and CDR2 as FVKESK. There are 14 residues in the CDR3. The CDR3 region has the DNA TGTGCCAGCAGCCAAACAGGGGGTAGCCAGCCCCAGCATTTT. Its protein product is CASSQTGGSQPQHF.

This clone was picked up a small number of times. The CDR3 coding sequence is TGTGCCAGCAGCAAAACCAGGGGCAGGGCCAGAGGCAAGGCCGGGGAGCTGTTTTTT. Translation: CASSKTRGRARGKAGELFF. This chain uses TRBV21-1 with TRBJ2-2; TRBD1 is taken as the D call from the table, unchecked against the DNA. TRBV21-1 is designated a pseudogene. The CDR3 runs 19 residues.

J is TRBJ2-6 and V is TRBV7-9, with 7 bases fitting TRBD1. V shed 4 bases and J 2 bases; nucleotides not matched to a gene: 11. This CDR3 is 18 amino acids long. Germline assignment: CDR1 SEHNR and CDR2 FQNEAQ (reference sequence). CDR3 coding DNA: TGTGCCAGCAGCTCCTACAGGGGCGGCGTTCCTGGGGCCAACGTCCTGACTTTC. It specifies CASSSYRGGVPGANVLTF.

The rearrangement uses TRBV11-2 and TRBJ1-1; D is ambiguous. Trimming removed 0 bases at V and 7 bases at J, with 9 bases between. Germline lookup yields CDR1 SGHAT and CDR2 FQNNGV. CDR3 length equals 13 residues. CDR3 DNA sequence: TGTGCCAGCAGCTTAGATAACCAGGATGAAGCTTTCTTT. It encodes CASSLDNQDEAFF.

The chain couples TRBV23-1 to TRBJ1-1; D perhaps matches TRBD1 (6 bases). TRBV23-1 qualifies as an ORF whose function is uncertain. CDR3 size: 15 residues. V was pared by 1 base and J by 6 bases, with 15 bases between. The DNA of the CDR3 is TGCGCCAGCAGTCAATACAGGGCGTTTAACTCTGAAGCTTTCTTT. It codes for CASSQYRAFNSEAFF.